This section outlines one T cell receptor (beta chain) sequence together with its context. The method was immunoSEQ multiplex PCR; TCRdb's version includes in-frame clones alone and lacks a portion of them. The sample includes around 80,000 clones, 95% to 98% of them seen just once. These data are taken from a study of technical replicates of blood from a few donors. V was cut by 6 bases and J by 10 bases, with 18 bases left in between. Germline loops: CDR1 MDHEN, CDR2 SYDVKM. The CDR3 loop spans 14 amino acids. The rearrangement links TRBV28 to TRBJ1-4; the D gene is possibly TRBD1 (6 bases). Material: T cells isolated from PBMCs. The receptor was isolated from a human donor in good health. The CDR3 DNA follows: TGTGCCAGCAGCTCGGGACAAGTTGACGGAAAACTGTTTTTT. This gives the protein CASSSGQVDGKLFF.